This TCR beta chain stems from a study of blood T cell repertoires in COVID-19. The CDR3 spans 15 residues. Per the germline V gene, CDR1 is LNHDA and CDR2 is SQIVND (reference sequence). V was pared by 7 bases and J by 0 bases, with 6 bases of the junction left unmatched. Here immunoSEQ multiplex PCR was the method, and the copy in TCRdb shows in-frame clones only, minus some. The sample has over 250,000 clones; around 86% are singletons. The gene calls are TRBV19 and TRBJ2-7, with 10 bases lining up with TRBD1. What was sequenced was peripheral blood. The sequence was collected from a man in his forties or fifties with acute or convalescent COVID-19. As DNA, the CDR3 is TGTGCCAGTACCCCCCGGGACAGGGGCTCCTACGAGCAGTACTTC. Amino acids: CASTPRDRGSYEQYF.